The 18 T cell receptor beta chains presented below share a single source sample, sequenced in a study of T cells after yellow fever vaccination. Using its own MiXCR run on the 5' RACE reads, TCRdb lists one record per CDR3 protein. Of 550,000 to 750,000 distinct CDR3 sequences listed, approximately 12% are singletons. Specimen: PBMCs, collected on the day of the yellow fever booster vaccination. All receptors derive from a man aged 25-45 years who received the YFV17D yellow fever vaccine.

The V and J genes are TRBV4-3 and TRBJ2-1; 10 bases map to TRBD2. The germline V gene has CDR1 LGHNA and CDR2 YSLEER. Germline trimming cut 0 bases from V and 6 bases from J; bases unmatched to any gene: 5. There are 16 residues in the CDR3. The CDR3 is CASSQDLAGVLNEQFF. The CDR3, as DNA: TGCGCCAGCAGCCAAGACCTAGCGGGAGTTCTCAATGAGCAGTTCTTC.

DNA for the CDR3: TGTGCCAGCAGTTTCTCAGGGGGCGATGGAAACACCATATATTTT. Protein product: CASSFSGGDGNTIYF. This chain uses TRBV12-3 or TRBV12-4 with TRBJ1-3; 8 positions agree with TRBD1. The CDR3 extends over 15 amino acids. V lost 3 bases, J lost 3 bases, and 4 bases stayed unmatched.

This clonotype was detected many times. The chain has TRBV28 and TRBJ1-6; D is ambiguous. V was cut by 7 bases and J by 14 bases, with 12 bases left in between. The CDR3 loop spans 11 amino acids. CDR1 and CDR2 (germline): MDHEN, SYDVKM. Here the CDR3 DNA reads TGTGCCAGCACCGGAGGGAGGGCCCTCCACTTT. Its translation: CASTGGRALHF. The variable domain in full, completed from reference TRBV28 and TRBJ1-6, reads DVKVTQSSRYLVKRTGEKVFLECVQDMDHENMFWYRQDPGLGLRLIYFSYDVKMKEKGDIPEGYSVSREKKERFSLILESASTNQTSMYLCASTGGRALHFGNGTRLTVT.

A few counts support this clonotype. The chain is built from TRBV29-1 and TRBJ1-3; D uncertain. V was clipped by 1 base and J by 3 bases, with 7 bases between them. Germline V gene data show CDR1 as SQVTM and CDR2 as ANQGSEA. CDR3 size: 13 residues. In nucleotides, the CDR3 is TGCAGCGTTGAAGTGGAGCGTGGAAACACCATATATTTT. It yields the protein CSVEVERGNTIYF.

Only a few counts were recorded for this clonotype. The chain uses TRBV7-6 and TRBJ2-5; tentative D call: TRBD2 (5 bases). The germline gives CDR1 SGHVS, CDR2 FNYEAQ. The CDR3 length is 15 residues. The V end lost 3 bases, the J end lost 0 bases, and 11 bases lay between the germline ends. The CDR3 DNA sequence: TGTGCCAGCAGCTTCGGGGAGCGGTACCAAGAGACCCAGTACTTC. Translated: CASSFGERYQETQYF. The full variable domain, in which reference TRBV7-6 and TRBJ2-5 provide the parts outside the CDR3, is GAGVSQSPRYKVTKRGQDVALRCDPISGHVSLYWYRQALGQGPEFLTYFNYEAQQDKSGLPNDRFSAERPEGSISTLTIQRTEQRDSAMYRCASSFGERYQETQYFGPGTRLLVL.

The gene calls are TRBV20-1 and TRBJ2-1; 11 bases line up with TRBD2. The CDR3 totals 17 residues. The germline gives CDR1 DFQATT, CDR2 SNEGSKA (reference sequence). V lost 0 bases, J lost 6 bases, and 10 bases stayed unmatched. CDR3 sequence: CSARDRLLAGALNEQFF. For the CDR3, the DNA is TGCAGTGCTAGAGATCGATTACTAGCGGGAGCCCTCAATGAGCAGTTCTTC.

This clonotype was seen more than once but under ten times. V gene TRBV28 combines with J gene TRBJ2-5; possible D gene TRBD1, 6 bases. Germline CDR1 is MDHEN and CDR2 is SYDVKM. The CDR3 extends over 15 amino acids. With 7 bases removed from V and 1 base from J, the gap between germline ends came to 16 bases. CDR3: CASNLAQGSQETQYF. In DNA, the CDR3 is TGTGCCAGCAACCTAGCCCAGGGGAGCCAAGAGACCCAGTACTTC. Looking up the rest from reference TRBV28 and TRBJ2-5 gives the full variable domain: DVKVTQSSRYLVKRTGEKVFLECVQDMDHENMFWYRQDPGLGLRLIYFSYDVKMKEKGDIPEGYSVSREKKERFSLILESASTNQTSMYLCASNLAQGSQETQYFGPGTRLLVL.

The chain couples TRBV10-3 to TRBJ2-3, with 8 bases aligning to TRBD2. The J segment lost 4 bases and the V segment lost 7 bases, leaving 13 bases of the junction unmatched. This CDR3 has 16 residues. CDR1 ENHRY and CDR2 SYGVKD come from the germline V gene. CDR3 sequence: CAINSQGLDAPDTQYF. The CDR3 DNA reads TGTGCCATCAATTCACAGGGACTAGATGCGCCAGATACGCAGTATTTT.

The table lists this clonotype with a few counts. The chain carries TRBV7-6 and TRBJ2-1; D possibly matches TRBD1 or TRBD2 (5 bases each). Trimming stripped 5 bases from V and 4 bases from J, with 18 bases between. CDR1 and CDR2 (germline): SGHVS, FNYEAQ. CDR3 size: 16 residues. The CDR3 loop is CASSTIRDQGYNEQFF. The CDR3 DNA is TGTGCCAGCAGCACGATTCGGGACCAGGGTTACAATGAGCAGTTCTTC.

The chain is built from TRBV6-5 and TRBJ2-1; 10 nucleotides align to TRBD2. The germline gives CDR1 MNHEY, CDR2 SVGAGI. The CDR3 length is 15 residues. V trimming: 0 bases; J trimming: 8 bases; junction bases outside the gene matches: 4. The CDR3 loop reads CASSYSTSGRDEQFF. In nucleotides, the CDR3 is TGTGCCAGCAGTTACTCGACTAGCGGGCGCGATGAGCAGTTCTTC.

This clonotype was seen only a few times. V is TRBV6-1 and J is TRBJ2-5, with D tentatively TRBD1 (6 bases). This CDR3 is built from 14 residues. The germline V gene encodes CDR1 MNHNS and CDR2 SASEGT. Trimming took off 6 bases at V and 2 bases at J, with 13 bases between the two ends. DNA of the CDR3: TGTGCCAGCAGCATTGACAGGAGGCAAGAGACCCAGTACTTC. Its protein product is CASSIDRRQETQYF.

The chain carries TRBV28 and TRBJ2-7, with 7 bases that match TRBD1. CDR3 length: 15 amino acids. Germline V CDR1 and CDR2: MDHEN, SYDVKM. Trimming at V came to 3 bases and at J to 1 base, leaving 6 bases not matched to a gene. CDR3 in DNA: TGTGCCAGCAGTTTCCGAGGACAGGCATCCTACGAGCAGTACTTC. This translates into CASSFRGQASYEQYF. Together with reference TRBV28 and TRBJ2-7, the CDR3 gives the full variable domain: DVKVTQSSRYLVKRTGEKVFLECVQDMDHENMFWYRQDPGLGLRLIYFSYDVKMKEKGDIPEGYSVSREKKERFSLILESASTNQTSMYLCASSFRGQASYEQYFGPGTRLTVT.

The V gene is TRBV12-3 or TRBV12-4, the J gene TRBJ2-3, with 8 bases identical to TRBD2. With V trimmed by 3 bases and J by 4 bases, 15 bases remained unmatched. CDR3 length: 18 amino acids. CDR3 sequence (DNA): TGTGCCAGCAGTTTGGGGTTAGGGGCGGGAGGAGGGGCAGATACGCAGTATTTT. It is translated as CASSLGLGAGGGADTQYF.

This clonotype came up a few times. V is TRBV20-1 and J is TRBJ2-2, with TRBD2 matching 9 bases. The V and J ends lost 3 bases and 6 bases, in that order; junction bases with no gene match: 5. The CDR3 spans 14 residues. Germline CDR1 is DFQATT and CDR2 is SNEGSKA (reference sequence). Written as DNA, the CDR3 is TGCAGTGCTAGGGCTAGCGGGGTGCCCGGGGAGCTGTTTTTT. Its translation is CSARASGVPGELFF.

The sample holds a few counts of this clonotype. The genes are TRBV9 and TRBJ1-3; D not resolved. The V end was cut by 4 bases, the J end by 0 bases, with 17 bases between. The CDR3 covers 17 residues. Germline assignment: CDR1 SGDLS and CDR2 YYNGEE. CDR3 loop: CASSSSVAPTSGNTIYF. CDR3 DNA: TGTGCCAGCAGCTCTTCAGTGGCCCCAACCTCTGGAAACACCATATATTTT.

This clonotype was detected only a few times. The chain is built from TRBV7-8 and TRBJ2-1, with D unclear. The CDR3 loop spans 11 amino acids. Germline assignment: CDR1 SGHVS and CDR2 FQNEAQ. Trimming stripped 5 bases from V and 6 bases from J, with 5 bases between. The CDR3 spells CASSQPNEQFF. Written as DNA, the CDR3 is TGTGCCAGCAGCCAGCCCAATGAGCAGTTCTTC.

This clonotype was seen only a few times. The rearrangement links TRBV3-1 to TRBJ1-1, with 7 nucleotides matching TRBD1. The germline V gene encodes CDR1 LGHDT and CDR2 YNNKEL (reference sequence). The CDR3 has 13 residues. J lost 5 bases, V lost 2 bases, and 2 bases had no gene match. The CDR3: CASSQLDRTEAFF. CDR3 nucleotide sequence: TGTGCCAGCAGCCAATTGGACAGGACTGAAGCTTTCTTT.

This clonotype appeared a few times. This chain links TRBV19 with TRBJ1-5; TRBD1 matches at 7 bases. Trimming cost V 9 bases and J 1 base; bases outside gene matches: 9. This CDR3 region has 15 residues. Germline CDR1 and CDR2: LNHDA and SQIVND (reference sequence). In DNA, the CDR3 is TGTGCCAGCACTCCTGAGGGGGCGAGCAATCAGCCCCAGCATTTT. The encoded protein is CASTPEGASNQPQHF.